This T cell receptor beta chain was found in a study of blood T cells in healthy people across ages. The CDR3 loop spans 14 amino acids. Germline CDR1 SGHVS, CDR2 FQNEAQ. V lost 5 bases to trimming and J lost 8 bases, with 15 bases between them. Using a J-beta primer mix together with a sample-barcoded 5' primer, a second PCR was run for about 6 to 11 cycles. Via MiXCR, TCRdb re-called the 5' RACE reads, giving one row per CDR3 protein. Here the sample spans fewer than 1,200,000 distinct CDR3 sequences, less than 25% being singletons. This clonotype was counted a few times. This sample also belongs to another study, concerning T cells of mothers and their children. That paper notes: Five to seven children, together with their three healthy Caucasian mothers, made up the donors. RNA that had been extracted went wholly into cDNA synthesis, at 1.5 ug per 15 ul.

The sequenced sample was blood. The clonotype was recovered from a girl between 2 and 10 years old in good health. The chain links TRBV7-8 to TRBJ1-4; a possible D gene is TRBD1 (5 bases). The CDR3 here is CASSPREIYEKLFF. DNA of the CDR3: TGTGCCAGCAGCCCCAGGGAGATCTACGAAAAACTGTTTTTT.